This T cell receptor (beta chain) was recovered during a study of blood T cell repertoires in COVID-19. Germline V gene lookup returns CDR1 LNHDA and CDR2 SQIVND (reference sequence). The J segment lost 0 bases and the V segment lost 3 bases, leaving 2 bases of the junction unmatched. The CDR3 sequence is 15 residues long. The sample holds a few counts of this clone. Measured with immunoSEQ multiplex PCR; TCRdb has only the in-frame clones, and not every one. The sample records more than 200,000 clones, around 87% being singletons. The source is a woman aged 25 to 39 with acute COVID-19. The chain carries TRBV19 and TRBJ2-1; 7 bases fit TRBD1. Sequenced material: PBMCs or T cells enriched from blood (not recorded which). The CDR3 coding sequence is TGTGCCAGTAGTATGGACAGGAGCTCCTACAATGAGCAGTTCTTC. Its protein is CASSMDRSSYNEQFF.